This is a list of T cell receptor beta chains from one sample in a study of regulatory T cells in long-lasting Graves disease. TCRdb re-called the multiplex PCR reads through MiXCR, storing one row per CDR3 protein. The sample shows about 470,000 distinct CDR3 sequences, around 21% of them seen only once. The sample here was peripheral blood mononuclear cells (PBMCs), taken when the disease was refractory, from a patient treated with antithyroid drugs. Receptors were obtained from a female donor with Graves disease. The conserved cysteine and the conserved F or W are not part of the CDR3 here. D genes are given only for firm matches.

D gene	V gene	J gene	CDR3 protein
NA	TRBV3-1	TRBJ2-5	ASRVNHPGETQY
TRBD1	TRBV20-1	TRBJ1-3	SASLTGAGNTIY
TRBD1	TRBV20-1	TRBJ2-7	SAREDRGAYEQY
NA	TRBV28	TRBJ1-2	ASSLYREDYT
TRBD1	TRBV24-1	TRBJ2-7	ATSDPGQGMYEQY
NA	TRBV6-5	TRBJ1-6	ASSYSTQGAPLH
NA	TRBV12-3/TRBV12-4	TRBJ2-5	ASSLEGASGETQY
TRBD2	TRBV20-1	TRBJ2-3	SARRYSGTSGRAGTDTQY
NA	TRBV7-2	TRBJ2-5	ASSLEEEIQETQY
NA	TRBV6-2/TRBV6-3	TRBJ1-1	ASRAGANTEAF
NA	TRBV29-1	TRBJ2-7	SVEGGYEQY
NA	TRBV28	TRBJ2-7	ASSLISRLSYEQY
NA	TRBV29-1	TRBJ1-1	SAITFMGTEAF
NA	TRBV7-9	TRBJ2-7	AFERGGYEQY
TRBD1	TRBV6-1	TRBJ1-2	ASRVRGQGEGYT
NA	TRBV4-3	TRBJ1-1	ASSQPGAYTEAF
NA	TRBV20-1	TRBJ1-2	SAREGSNYGYT
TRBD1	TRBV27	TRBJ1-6	ASSSLGQHNSPLH
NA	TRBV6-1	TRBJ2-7	ASREGKLLGNEQY
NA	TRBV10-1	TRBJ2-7	ASSTGFYEQY
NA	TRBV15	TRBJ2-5	ATSTLRGHYTQETQY
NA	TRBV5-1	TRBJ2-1	ASNLGGAYNEQF
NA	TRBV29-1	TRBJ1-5	SVGGRGNQPQH
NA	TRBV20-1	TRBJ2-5	SAREDGRMWETQY
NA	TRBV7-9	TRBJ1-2	ASSLQEYGYT
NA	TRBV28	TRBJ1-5	ASSVGKQRQRNSNQPQH
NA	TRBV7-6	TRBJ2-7	ASSGAAEETYEQY
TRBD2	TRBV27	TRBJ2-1	ASAGLAGLNEQF
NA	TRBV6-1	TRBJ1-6	ASSGTTSSYNSPLH
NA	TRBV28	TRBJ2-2	ASSGEVGLSGELF
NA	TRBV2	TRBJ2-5	ASSDHRIQPGETQY
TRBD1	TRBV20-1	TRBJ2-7	SARRTGFTYEQY
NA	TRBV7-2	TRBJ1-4	ASSLGGGSNEKLF
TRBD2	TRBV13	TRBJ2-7	ASSLETSGLETYEQY
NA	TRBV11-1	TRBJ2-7	ASSLVPGPNYEQY
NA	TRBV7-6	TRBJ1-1	ASSLRWGKDTEAF
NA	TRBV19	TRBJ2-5	ASSKLGQETQY
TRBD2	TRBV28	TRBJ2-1	ATQRGQFSSYNEQF
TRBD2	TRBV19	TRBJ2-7	ASSIDAGGSSYEQY
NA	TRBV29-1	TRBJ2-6	SVLGSPHSGANVLT